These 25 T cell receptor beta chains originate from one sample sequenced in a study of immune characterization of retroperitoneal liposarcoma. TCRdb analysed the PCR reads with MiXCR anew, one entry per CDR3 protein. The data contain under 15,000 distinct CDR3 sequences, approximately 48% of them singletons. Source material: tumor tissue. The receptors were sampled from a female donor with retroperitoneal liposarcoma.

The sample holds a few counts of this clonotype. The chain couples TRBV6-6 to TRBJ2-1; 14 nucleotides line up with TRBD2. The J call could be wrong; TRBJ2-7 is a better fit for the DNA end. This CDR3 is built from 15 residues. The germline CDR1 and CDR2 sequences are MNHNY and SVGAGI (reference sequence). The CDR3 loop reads CASSRLAGGPDEQYF. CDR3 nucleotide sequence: TGTGCCAGCAGCCGACTAGCGGGGGGGCCTGATGAGCAGTACTTC.

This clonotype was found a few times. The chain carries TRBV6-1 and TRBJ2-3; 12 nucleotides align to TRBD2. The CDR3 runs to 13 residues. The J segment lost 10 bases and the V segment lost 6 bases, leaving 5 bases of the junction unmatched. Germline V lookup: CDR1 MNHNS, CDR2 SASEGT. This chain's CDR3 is CASSPGLAGAQYF. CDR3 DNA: TGTGCCAGCAGCCCGGGACTAGCGGGTGCGCAGTATTTT.

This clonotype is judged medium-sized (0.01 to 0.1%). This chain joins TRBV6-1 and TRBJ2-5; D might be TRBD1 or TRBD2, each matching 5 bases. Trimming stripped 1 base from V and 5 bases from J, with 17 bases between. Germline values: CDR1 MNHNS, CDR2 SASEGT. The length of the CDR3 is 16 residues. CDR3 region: CASSEGTGSWGETQYF. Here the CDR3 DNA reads TGTGCCAGCAGTGAAGGGACGGGGAGTTGGGGGGAGACCCAGTACTTC.

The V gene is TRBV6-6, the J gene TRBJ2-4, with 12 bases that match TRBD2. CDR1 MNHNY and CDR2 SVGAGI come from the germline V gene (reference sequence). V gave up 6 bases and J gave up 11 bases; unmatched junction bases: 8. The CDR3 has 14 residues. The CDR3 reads CASSPGTSGPFQYF. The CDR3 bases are TGTGCCAGCAGCCCCGGGACTAGCGGGCCCTTTCAGTACTTC.

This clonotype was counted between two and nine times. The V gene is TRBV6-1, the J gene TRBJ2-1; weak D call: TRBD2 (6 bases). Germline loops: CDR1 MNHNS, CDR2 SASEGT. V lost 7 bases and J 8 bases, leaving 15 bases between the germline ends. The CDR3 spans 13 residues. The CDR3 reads CASMGWRGYEQFF. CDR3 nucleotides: TGTGCCAGCATGGGATGGAGGGGTTATGAGCAGTTCTTC.

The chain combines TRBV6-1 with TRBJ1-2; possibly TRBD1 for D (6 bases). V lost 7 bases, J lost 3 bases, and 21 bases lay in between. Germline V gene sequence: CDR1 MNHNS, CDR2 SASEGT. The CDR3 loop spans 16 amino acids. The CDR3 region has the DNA TGTGCCAGCACCCTCAACCAAGGGGGTTGGTACTATGGCTACACCTTC. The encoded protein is CASTLNQGGWYYGYTF.

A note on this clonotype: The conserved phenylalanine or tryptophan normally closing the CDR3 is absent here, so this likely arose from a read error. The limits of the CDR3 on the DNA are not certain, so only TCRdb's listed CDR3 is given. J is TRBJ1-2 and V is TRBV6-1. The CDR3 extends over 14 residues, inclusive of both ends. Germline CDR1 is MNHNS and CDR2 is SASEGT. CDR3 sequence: CASSILRGLTSGRA.

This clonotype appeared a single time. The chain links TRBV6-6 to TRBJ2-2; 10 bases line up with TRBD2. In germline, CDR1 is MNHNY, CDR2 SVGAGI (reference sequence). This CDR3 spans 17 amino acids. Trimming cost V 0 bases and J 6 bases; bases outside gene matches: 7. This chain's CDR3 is CASSYSPSGRGAGELFF. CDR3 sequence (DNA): TGTGCCAGCAGTTACTCCCCTAGCGGGAGAGGGGCCGGGGAGCTGTTTTTT.

The CDR3 coding sequence is TGTGCCAGCAGCAGTAGGGGGCGGGACAGTCAGTACTTC. This encodes CASSSRGRDSQYF. The chain carries TRBV12-3 or TRBV12-4 and TRBJ2-7; weak D call: TRBD1 (7 bases). V gave up 6 bases and J gave up 10 bases, with 19 bases separating them. CDR3 length: 13 residues.

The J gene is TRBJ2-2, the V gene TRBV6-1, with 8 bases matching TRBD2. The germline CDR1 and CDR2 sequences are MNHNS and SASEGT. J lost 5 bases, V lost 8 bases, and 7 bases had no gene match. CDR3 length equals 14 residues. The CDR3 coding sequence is TGTGCCAGCTCGCCGGGAGGGAGGACCGGGGAGCTGTTTTTT. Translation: CASSPGGRTGELFF.

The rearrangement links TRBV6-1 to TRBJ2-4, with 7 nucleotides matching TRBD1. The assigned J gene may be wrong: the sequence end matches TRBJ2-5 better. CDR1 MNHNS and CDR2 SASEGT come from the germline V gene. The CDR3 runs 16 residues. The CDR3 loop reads CASTQPEETGKETQYF. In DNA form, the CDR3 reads TGTGCCAGCACCCAACCCGAAGAGACAGGGAAAGAGACCCAGTACTTC.

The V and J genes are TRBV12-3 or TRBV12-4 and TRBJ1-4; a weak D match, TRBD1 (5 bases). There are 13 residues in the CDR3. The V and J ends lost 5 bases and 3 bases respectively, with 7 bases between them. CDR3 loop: CASSRGANEKLFF. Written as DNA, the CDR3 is TGTGCCAGCAGTCGAGGGGCTAATGAAAAACTGTTTTTT.

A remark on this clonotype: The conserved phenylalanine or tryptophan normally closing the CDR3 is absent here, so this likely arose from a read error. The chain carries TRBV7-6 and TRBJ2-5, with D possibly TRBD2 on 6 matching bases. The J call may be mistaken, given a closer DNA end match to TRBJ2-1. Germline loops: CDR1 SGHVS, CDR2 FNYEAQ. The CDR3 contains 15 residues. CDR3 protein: CASSLAQGLVNEQFS. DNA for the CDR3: TGTGCCAGCAGCTTAGCCCAGGGACTGGTGAATGAGCAGTTCTCC.

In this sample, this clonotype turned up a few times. The CDR3 DNA follows: TGTGCCAGCTGGGCCAGGGGTCTTATCACTGAAGCTTTCTTT. It specifies CASWARGLITEAFF. The genes are TRBV6-1 and TRBJ1-1; D perhaps matches TRBD1 (6 bases). CDR1 and CDR2 from the germline V gene are MNHNS and SASEGT. The CDR3 is 14 amino acids. Between the trimmed V and J ends, which lost 8 bases and 4 bases, there was a span of 17 bases.

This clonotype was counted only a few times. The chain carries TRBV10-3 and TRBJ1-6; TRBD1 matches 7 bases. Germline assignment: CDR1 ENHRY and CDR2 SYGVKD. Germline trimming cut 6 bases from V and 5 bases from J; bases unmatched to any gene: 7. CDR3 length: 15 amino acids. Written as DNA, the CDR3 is TGTGCCATCAGCCCCACAGGGGATAATAATTCACCCCTCCACTTT. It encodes CAISPTGDNNSPLHF.

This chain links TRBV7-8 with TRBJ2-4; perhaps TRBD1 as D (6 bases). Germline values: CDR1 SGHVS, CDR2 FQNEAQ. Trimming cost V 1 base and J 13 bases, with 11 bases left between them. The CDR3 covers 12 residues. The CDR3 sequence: CASSLGDNEQYF. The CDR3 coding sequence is TGTGCCAGCAGCTTAGGGGACAATGAGCAGTACTTC. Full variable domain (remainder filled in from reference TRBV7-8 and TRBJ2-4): GAGVSQSPRYKVAKRGQDVALRCDPISGHVSLFWYQQALGQGPEFLTYFQNEAQLDKSGLPSDRFFAERPEGSVSTLKIQRTQQEDSAVYLCASSLGDNEQYFGAGTRLSVL.

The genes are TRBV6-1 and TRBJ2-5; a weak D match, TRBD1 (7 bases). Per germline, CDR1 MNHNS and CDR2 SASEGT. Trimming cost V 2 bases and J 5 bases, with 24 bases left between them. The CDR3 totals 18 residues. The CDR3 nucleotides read TGTGCCAGCAGTGAACTAAGGAGGGGGCGCCCAGGGTTTGAGACCCAGTACTTC. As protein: CASSELRRGRPGFETQYF.

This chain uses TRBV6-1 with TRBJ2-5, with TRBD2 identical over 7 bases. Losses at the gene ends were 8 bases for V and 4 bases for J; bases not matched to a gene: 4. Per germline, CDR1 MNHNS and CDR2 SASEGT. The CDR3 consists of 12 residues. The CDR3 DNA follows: TGTGCCAGCGGGGGAGGGCCAGAGACCCAGTACTTC. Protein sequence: CASGGGPETQYF.

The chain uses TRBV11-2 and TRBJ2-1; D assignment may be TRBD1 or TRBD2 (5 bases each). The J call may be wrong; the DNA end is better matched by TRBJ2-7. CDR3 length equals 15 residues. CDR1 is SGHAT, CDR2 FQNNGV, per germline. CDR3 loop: CASSLAFGGTYEQYF. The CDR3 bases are TGTGCCAGCAGCTTAGCTTTTGGGGGAACCTACGAGCAGTACTTC.

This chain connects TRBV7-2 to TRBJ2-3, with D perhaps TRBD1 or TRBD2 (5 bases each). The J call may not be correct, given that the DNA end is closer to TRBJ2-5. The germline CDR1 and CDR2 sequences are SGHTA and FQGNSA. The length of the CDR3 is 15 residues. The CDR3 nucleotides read TGTGCCAGCAGCACTGGGACGCGCAAGAGAGAGACCCAGTACTTC. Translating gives CASSTGTRKRETQYF.

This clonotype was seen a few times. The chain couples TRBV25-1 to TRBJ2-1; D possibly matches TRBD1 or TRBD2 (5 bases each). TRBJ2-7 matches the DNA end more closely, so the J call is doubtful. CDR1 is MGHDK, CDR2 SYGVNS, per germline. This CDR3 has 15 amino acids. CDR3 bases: TGTGCCAGCGGCTCGACAACGGGGCCACTCTACGAGCAGTACTTC. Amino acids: CASGSTTGPLYEQYF.

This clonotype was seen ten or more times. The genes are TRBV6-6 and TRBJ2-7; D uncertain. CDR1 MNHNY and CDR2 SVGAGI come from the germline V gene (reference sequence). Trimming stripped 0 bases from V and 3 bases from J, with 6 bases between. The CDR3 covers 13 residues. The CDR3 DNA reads TGTGCCAGCAGTTACTCACCAAGCTACGAGCAGTACTTC. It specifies CASSYSPSYEQYF.

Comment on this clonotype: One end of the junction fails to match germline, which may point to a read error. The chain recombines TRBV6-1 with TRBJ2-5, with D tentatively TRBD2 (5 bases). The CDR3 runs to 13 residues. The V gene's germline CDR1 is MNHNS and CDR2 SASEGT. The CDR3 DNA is TGTGCCAGCAGTGAAAGTGGCGCTAGCTCGATTGACTTC. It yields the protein CASSESGASSIDF.

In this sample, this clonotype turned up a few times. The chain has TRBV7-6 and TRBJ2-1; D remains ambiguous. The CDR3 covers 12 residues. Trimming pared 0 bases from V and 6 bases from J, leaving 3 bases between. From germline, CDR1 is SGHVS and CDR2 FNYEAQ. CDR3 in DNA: TGTGCCAGCAGCTTAGCTCGCAATGAGCAGTTCTTC. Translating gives CASSLARNEQFF.

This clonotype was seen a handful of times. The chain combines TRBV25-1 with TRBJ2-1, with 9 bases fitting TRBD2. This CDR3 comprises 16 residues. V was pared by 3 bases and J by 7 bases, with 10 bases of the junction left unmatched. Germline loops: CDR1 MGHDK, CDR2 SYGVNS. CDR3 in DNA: TGTGCCAGCAGTGACCCCACAGCGGGAGGCCGGAATGAGCAGTTCTTC. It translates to CASSDPTAGGRNEQFF.